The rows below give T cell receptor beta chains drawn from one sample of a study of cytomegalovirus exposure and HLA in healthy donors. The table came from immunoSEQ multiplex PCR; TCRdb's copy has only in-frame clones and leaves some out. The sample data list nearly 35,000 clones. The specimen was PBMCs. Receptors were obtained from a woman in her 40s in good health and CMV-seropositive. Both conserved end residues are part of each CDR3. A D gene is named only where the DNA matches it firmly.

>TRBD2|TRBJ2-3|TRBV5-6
CASSLLAGQVDTQYF
TGTGCCAGCAGCCTACTAGCGGGCCAAGTCGATACGCAGTATTTT
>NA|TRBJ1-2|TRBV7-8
CASSPRDNYGYTF
TGTGCCAGCAGCCCCAGGGATAACTATGGCTACACCTTC
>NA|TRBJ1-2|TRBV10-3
CAISTVNGQPPYGYTF
TGTGCCATCAGCACTGTCAACGGACAGCCTCCGTATGGCTACACCTTC
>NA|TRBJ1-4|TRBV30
CAWSVQVEKLFF
TGTGCCTGGAGTGTACAAGTCGAAAAACTGTTTTTT
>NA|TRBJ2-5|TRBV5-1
CASSLMDTQETQYF
TGCGCCAGCAGCTTGATGGACACCCAAGAGACCCAGTACTTC
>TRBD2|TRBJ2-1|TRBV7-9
CASSPGPLAAYNEQFF
TGTGCCAGCAGCCCTGGGCCACTAGCGGCCTACAATGAGCAGTTCTTC
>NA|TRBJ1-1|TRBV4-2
CASSQVGEGNTEAFF
TGTGCCAGCAGCCAAGTGGGGGAGGGGAACACTGAAGCTTTCTTT
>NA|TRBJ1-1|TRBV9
CASSVAWGHTEAFF
TGTGCCAGCAGCGTAGCCTGGGGGCACACTGAAGCTTTCTTT
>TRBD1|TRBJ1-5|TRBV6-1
CASTPQGNQPQHF
TGTGCCAGCACCCCACAGGGGAATCAGCCCCAGCATTTT
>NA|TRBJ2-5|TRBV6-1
CASSEARGTQYF
TGTGCCAGCAGTGAAGCGCGGGGGACCCAGTACTTC
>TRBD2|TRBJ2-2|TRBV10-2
CASSEPGLVAGELFF
TGCGCCAGCAGTGAGCCCGGACTAGTGGCCGGGGAGCTGTTTTTT
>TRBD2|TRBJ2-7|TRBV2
CASSASGLGYEQYF
TGTGCCAGCAGTGCGTCGGGACTAGGCTACGAGCAGTACTTC
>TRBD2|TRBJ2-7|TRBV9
CASSRLAGILYEQYF
TGTGCCAGCAGCCGGCTAGCGGGAATTCTATACGAGCAGTACTTC
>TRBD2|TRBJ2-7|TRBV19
CASSMEAGGRNNEQYF
TGTGCCAGTAGTATGGAAGCGGGAGGGCGGAATAACGAGCAGTACTTC
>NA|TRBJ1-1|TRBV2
CASSEHRNTEAFF
TGTGCCAGCAGTGAACACAGGAACACTGAAGCTTTCTTT
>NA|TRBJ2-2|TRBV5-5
CASSLGRGSGELFF
TGTGCCAGCAGCTTGGGCAGGGGCTCCGGGGAGCTGTTTTTT
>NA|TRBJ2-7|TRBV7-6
CASSLHFVRQVVEQYF
TGTGCCAGCAGCTTACACTTCGTTCGCCAAGTGGTCGAGCAGTACTTC
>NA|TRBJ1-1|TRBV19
CASSIVGGTEAFF
TGTGCCAGTAGTATAGTGGGGGGCACTGAAGCTTTCTTT
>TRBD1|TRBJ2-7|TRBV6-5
CASRGVTGASYEQYF
TGTGCCAGCCGTGGTGTGACAGGGGCCTCCTACGAGCAGTACTTC
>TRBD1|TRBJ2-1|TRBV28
CASIQQGTQFF
TGTGCCAGCATTCAACAGGGGACGCAGTTCTTC
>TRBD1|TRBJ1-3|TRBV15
CATSRGRTGEGNTIYF
TGTGCCACCAGCAGAGGCCGGACAGGGGAGGGAAACACCATATATTTT
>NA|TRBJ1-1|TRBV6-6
CASSYSSGGEAFF
TGTGCCAGCAGTTACTCGAGCGGGGGTGAAGCTTTCTTT
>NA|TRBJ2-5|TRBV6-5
CASSWHGTQYF
TGTGCCAGCAGCTGGCATGGGACCCAGTACTTC
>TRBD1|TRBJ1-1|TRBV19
CATYTQGVTEAFF
TGTGCCACTTATACACAGGGGGTCACTGAAGCTTTCTTT
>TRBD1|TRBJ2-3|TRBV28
CASSLTGAKDTQYF
TGTGCCAGCAGTTTGACAGGGGCAAAAGATACGCAGTATTTT
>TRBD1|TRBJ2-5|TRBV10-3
CAISPTGVVETQYF
TGTGCCATCAGCCCGACAGGGGTGGTGGAGACCCAGTACTTC
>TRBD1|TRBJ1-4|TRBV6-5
CASRMTGGYEKLFF
TGTGCCAGCAGAATGACAGGGGGCTATGAAAAACTGTTTTTT
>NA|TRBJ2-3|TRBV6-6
CASRPTGNTQYF
TGTGCCAGCAGGCCCACAGGGAATACGCAGTATTTT
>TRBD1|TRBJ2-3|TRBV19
CASWTGQGTDTQYF
TGTGCCAGTTGGACAGGGCAGGGCACAGATACGCAGTATTTT
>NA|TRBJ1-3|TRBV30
CAARVSGNTIYF
TGTGCCGCCAGGGTCTCTGGAAACACCATATATTTT
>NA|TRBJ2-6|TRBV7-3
CASKRTAGANVLTF
TGTGCCAGCAAGAGGACAGCTGGGGCCAACGTCCTGACTTTC
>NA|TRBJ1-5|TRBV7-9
CASGHNSNQPQHF
TGTGCCAGTGGACACAATAGCAATCAGCCCCAGCATTTT
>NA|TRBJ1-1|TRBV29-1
CSGTDRNTEAFF
TGCAGCGGGACAGACAGGAACACTGAAGCTTTCTTT
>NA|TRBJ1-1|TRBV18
CASSPSMSRDTEAFF
TGTGCCAGCTCACCATCAATGAGCAGGGATACTGAAGCTTTCTTT
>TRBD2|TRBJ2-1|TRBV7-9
CASSPWTSGRAHEQFF
TGTGCCAGCAGCCCATGGACTAGCGGGAGGGCGCATGAGCAGTTCTTC
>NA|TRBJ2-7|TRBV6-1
CASSVLRDKFFTYEQYF
TGTGCCAGCAGTGTCCTCCGCGACAAATTTTTTACCTACGAGCAGTACTTC
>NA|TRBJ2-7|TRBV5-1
CASSLAGTARGGEQYF
TGCGCCAGCAGCTTGGCCGGGACAGCCCGGGGGGGCGAGCAGTACTTC
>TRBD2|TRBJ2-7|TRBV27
CASSPTPGTSFYEQYF
TGTGCCAGCAGTCCGACACCCGGGACTAGCTTTTACGAGCAGTACTTC
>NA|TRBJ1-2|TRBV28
CASSPVTGSGYGYTF
TGTGCCAGCAGTCCCGTAACAGGGTCGGGCTATGGCTACACCTTC
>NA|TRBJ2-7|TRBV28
CASSFPHQGYEQYF
TGTGCCAGCAGTTTCCCCCACCAGGGATACGAGCAGTACTTC
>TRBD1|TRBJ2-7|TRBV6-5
CASRPGTGSREQYF
TGTGCCAGCAGGCCGGGGACAGGGTCACGCGAGCAGTACTTC
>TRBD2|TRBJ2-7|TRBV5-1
CASSLAGWAYEQYF
TGCGCCAGCAGCTTAGCGGGATGGGCCTACGAGCAGTACTTC
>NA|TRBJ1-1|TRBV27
CASSPRLDFPEAFF
TGTGCCAGCAGTCCGCGGCTGGACTTCCCTGAAGCTTTCTTT
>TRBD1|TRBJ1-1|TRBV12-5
CASGLTLGQGKENTEAFF
TGTGCTAGTGGTCTCACTTTGGGACAGGGAAAGGAGAACACTGAAGCTTTCTTT
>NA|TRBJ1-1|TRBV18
CASSPPGGLNSRFF
TGTGCCAGCTCACCACCGGGAGGCCTCAACTCTCGCTTCTTT
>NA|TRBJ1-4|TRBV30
CAWSVRGEKLFF
TGTGCCTGGAGTGTACGGGGTGAAAAACTGTTTTTT
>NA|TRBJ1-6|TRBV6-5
CASRPRQANSPLHF
TGTGCCAGCAGGCCTCGACAGGCTAATTCACCCCTCCACTTT
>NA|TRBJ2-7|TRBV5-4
CASSLQDSLYEQYF
TGTGCCAGCAGCTTGCAGGACTCCCTCTACGAGCAGTACTTC
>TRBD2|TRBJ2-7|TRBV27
CASSPVPAGRFYEQYF
TGTGCCAGCAGCCCCGTGCCTGCCGGGAGGTTTTACGAGCAGTACTTC
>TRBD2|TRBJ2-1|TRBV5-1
CASSGLAGGPGEQFF
TGCGCCAGCAGCGGACTAGCGGGAGGGCCGGGTGAGCAGTTCTTC
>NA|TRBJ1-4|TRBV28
CASSFRQRTNEKLFF
TGTGCCAGCAGTTTCCGGCAGCGGACTAATGAAAAACTGTTTTTT
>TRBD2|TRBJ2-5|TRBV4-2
CASSQDRSGSYLGETQYF
TGTGCCAGCAGCCAAGATCGGAGCGGGAGCTACCTGGGGGAGACCCAGTACTTC
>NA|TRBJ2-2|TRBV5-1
CASSFPQGSRPPGELFF
TGCGCCAGCAGCTTCCCACAGGGTTCTCGCCCACCCGGGGAGCTGTTTTTT